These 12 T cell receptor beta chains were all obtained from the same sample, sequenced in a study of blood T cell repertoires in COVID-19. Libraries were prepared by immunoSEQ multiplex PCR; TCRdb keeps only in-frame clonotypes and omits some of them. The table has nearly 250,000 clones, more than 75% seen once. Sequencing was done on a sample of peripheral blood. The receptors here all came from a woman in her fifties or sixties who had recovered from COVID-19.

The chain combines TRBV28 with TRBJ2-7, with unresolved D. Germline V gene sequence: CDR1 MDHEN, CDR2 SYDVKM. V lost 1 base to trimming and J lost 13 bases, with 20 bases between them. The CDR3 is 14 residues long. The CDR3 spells CASSLFLAGTPRYF. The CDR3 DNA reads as TGTGCCAGCAGTTTATTTCTGGCAGGCACCCCTCGATACTTC.

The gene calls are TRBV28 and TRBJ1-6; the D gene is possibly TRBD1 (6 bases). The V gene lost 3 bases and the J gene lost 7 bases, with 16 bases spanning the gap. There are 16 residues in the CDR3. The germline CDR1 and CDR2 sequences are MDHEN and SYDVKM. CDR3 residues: CASSLPPAGDNSPLHF. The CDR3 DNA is TGTGCCAGCAGTTTGCCCCCTGCAGGGGACAATTCACCCCTCCACTTT.

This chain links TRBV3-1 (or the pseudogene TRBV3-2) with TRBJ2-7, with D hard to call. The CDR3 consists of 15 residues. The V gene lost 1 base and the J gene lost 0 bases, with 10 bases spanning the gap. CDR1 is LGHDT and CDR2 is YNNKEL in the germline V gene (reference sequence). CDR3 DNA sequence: TGTGCCAGCAGCCAAGTCATGGAGACCTCCTACGAGCAGTACTTC. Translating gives CASSQVMETSYEQYF.

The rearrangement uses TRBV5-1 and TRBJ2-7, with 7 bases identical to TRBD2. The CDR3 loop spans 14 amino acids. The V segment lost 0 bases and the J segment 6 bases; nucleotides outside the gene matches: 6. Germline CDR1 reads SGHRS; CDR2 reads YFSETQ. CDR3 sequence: CASSLGLASGEQYF. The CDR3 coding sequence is TGCGCCAGCAGCTTGGGACTAGCTTCAGGCGAGCAGTACTTC.

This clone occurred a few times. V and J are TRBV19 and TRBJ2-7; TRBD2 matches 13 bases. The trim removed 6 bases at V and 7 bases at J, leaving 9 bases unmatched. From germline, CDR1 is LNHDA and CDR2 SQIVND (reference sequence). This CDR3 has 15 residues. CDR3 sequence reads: CASSRTSGGRGEQYF. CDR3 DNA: TGTGCCAGTAGCCGGACTAGCGGGGGCCGAGGAGAGCAGTACTTC.

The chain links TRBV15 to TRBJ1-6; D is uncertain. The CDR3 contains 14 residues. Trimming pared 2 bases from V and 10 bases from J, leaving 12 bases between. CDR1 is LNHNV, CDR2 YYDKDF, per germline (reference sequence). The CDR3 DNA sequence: TGTGCCACCAGCAGACCCCCCACGGGGTCACCCCTCCACTTT. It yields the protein CATSRPPTGSPLHF.

The CDR3 DNA is TGTGCCATCAGTGGCGGTTATAGGACTAGCGGGGCCGGGCGGTCGTACGAGCAGTACTTC. This sequence encodes CAISGGYRTSGAGRSYEQYF. The chain couples TRBV10-3 to TRBJ2-7, with 12 bases aligning to TRBD2. J gave up 4 bases and V 4 bases, and 20 bases lay outside the gene matches. CDR1 and CDR2 from the germline V gene are ENHRY and SYGVKD. The CDR3 spans 20 residues.

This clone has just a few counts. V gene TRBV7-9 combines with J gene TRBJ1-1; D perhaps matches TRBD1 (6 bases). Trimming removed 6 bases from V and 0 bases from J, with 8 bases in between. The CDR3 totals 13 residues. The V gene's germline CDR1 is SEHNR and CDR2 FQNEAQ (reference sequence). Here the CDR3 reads CASSDRMNTEAFF. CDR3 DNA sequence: TGTGCCAGCAGTGACAGGATGAACACTGAAGCTTTCTTT.

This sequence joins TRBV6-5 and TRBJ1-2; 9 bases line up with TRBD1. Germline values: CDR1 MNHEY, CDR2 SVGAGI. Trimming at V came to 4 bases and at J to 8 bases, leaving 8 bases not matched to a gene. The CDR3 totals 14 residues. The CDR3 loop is CASSLTGGTGGYTF. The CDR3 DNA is TGTGCCAGCAGTTTAACAGGGGGCACTGGGGGCTACACCTTC.

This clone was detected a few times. The CDR3 sequence is CASSYEGTVNTEAFF. The CDR3 DNA sequence: TGTGCCAGCAGTTATGAAGGGACAGTGAACACTGAAGCTTTCTTT. The chain recombines TRBV9 with TRBJ1-1; TRBD1 agrees at 7 bases. Losses at the gene ends were 5 bases for V and 0 bases for J; bases not matched to a gene: 7. The CDR3 has 15 residues. The V gene's germline CDR1 is SGDLS and CDR2 YYNGEE.

CDR3 residues: CASSLRTAYEQYF. The DNA for the CDR3 is TGTGCCAGCAGCTTACGGACAGCCTACGAGCAGTACTTC. V gene TRBV11-3 combines with J gene TRBJ2-7; D is perhaps TRBD1 (6 bases). Between the trimmed V and J ends, which lost 2 bases and 2 bases, there was a span of 7 bases. This CDR3 spans 13 amino acids. The germline CDR1 and CDR2 sequences are SGHNT and YENEEA.

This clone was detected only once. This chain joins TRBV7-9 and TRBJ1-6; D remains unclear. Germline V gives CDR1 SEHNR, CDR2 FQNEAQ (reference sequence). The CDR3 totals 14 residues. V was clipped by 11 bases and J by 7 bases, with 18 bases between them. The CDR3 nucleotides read TGTGCCGGCCAACCCGCCTCGGGGAATTCACCCCTCCACTTT. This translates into CAGQPASGNSPLHF.